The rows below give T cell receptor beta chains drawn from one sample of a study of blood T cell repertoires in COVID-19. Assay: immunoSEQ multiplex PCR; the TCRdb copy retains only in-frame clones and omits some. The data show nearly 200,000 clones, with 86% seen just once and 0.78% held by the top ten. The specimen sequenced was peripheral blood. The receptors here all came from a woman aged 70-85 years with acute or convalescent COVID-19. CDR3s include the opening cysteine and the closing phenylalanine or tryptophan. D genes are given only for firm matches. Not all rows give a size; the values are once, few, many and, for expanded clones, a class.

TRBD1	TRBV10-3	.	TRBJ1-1	TGTGCCATCAGTGGCCTCAGGGGGATACTGAACACTGAAGCTTTCTTT	CAISGLRGILNTEAFF
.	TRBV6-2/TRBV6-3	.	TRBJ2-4	TGTGCCAGCAGTCTACCCTCGGGGGCCAAAAACATTCAGTACTTC	CASSLPSGAKNIQYF
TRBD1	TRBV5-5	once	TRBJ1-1	TGTGCCAGCAGCTTGACGGGACAGCCGCTTTCGGAAGCTTTCTTT	CASSLTGQPLSEAFF
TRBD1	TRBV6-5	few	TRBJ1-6	TGTGCCAGCAGTTCCCGAACAGGGGTTTTAAATTCACCCCTCCACTTT	CASSSRTGVLNSPLHF
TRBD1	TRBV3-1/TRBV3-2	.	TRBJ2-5	TGTGCCAGCAGCCCCGGGACAGGGGGATCGGAGACCCAGTACTTC	CASSPGTGGSETQYF
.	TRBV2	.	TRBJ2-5	TGTGCCAGCAGTTTAATAGAGACCCAGTACTTC	CASSLIETQYF
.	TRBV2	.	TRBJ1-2	TGTGCCAGCAGTGGGAGCCTTAATACGGGCTACACCTTC	CASSGSLNTGYTF
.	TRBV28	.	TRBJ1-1	TGTGCCAGCAGTAACCCCCCGACAGGGAACACTGAAGCTTTCTTT	CASSNPPTGNTEAFF
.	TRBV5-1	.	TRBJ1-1	TGCGCCAGCAACCCCGGGGGGCTCGGCACTGAAGCTTTCTTT	CASNPGGLGTEAFF
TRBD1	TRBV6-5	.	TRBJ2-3	TGTGCCAGCAGTACACAGGGGACAGATACGCAGTATTTT	CASSTQGTDTQYF
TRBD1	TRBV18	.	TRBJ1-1	TGTGCCAGCTCACCGCTCGACAGGGGAACTGAAGCTTTCTTT	CASSPLDRGTEAFF
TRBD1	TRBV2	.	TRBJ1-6	TGTGCCAGCAGGCAGGACAGGGGGATCGGTTCACCCCTCCACTTT	CASRQDRGIGSPLHF